The 7 T cell receptor beta chains in this list originate from one sample, sequenced in a study of CD8 T cells in Susac syndrome. cDNA came from roughly 0.5 to 1 ug RNA primed by random hexamers. TCRdb fed the immunoSEQ multiplex PCR reads into MiXCR, producing one record per CDR3 protein. Among 150,000 or so distinct CDR3 sequences listed, approximately 90% were seen once. The sample comprised CD4+ T cells from PBMCs. Receptors were obtained from a human donor in good health.

This chain connects TRBV5-1 to TRBJ2-3; D ambiguous. CDR1 and CDR2 (germline): SGHRS, YFSETQ. The CDR3 covers 15 residues. The V gene lost 0 bases and the J gene lost 0 bases, with 8 bases spanning the gap. CDR3 DNA: TGCGCCAGCAGCTTGGAAGGCAAGAGCACAGATACGCAGTATTTT. Its translation is CASSLEGKSTDTQYF.

The J gene is TRBJ1-5, the V gene TRBV6-2 or TRBV6-3; no definite D call. The length of the CDR3 is 11 residues. Germline CDR1 and CDR2: MNHEY and SVGEGT. V lost 8 bases to trimming and J lost 11 bases, with 13 bases between them. The CDR3 DNA reads as TGTGCCAGCTCCCTAGGTCCTACCCAGCATTTT. Translated: CASSLGPTQHF.

The sample holds one count of this clonotype. This rearrangement joins TRBV19 to TRBJ1-1, with D possibly being TRBD1 (5 bases). Germline values: CDR1 LNHDA, CDR2 SQIVND (reference sequence). V lost 5 bases to trimming and J lost 5 bases, with 9 bases between them. This CDR3 has 12 amino acids. The CDR3 here is CASSWDGTEAFF. In DNA form, the CDR3 reads TGTGCCAGTAGTTGGGACGGGACTGAAGCTTTCTTT.

This clonotype appeared a single time. The chain recombines TRBV7-2 with TRBJ1-5, with no clear D. Germline CDR1 reads SGHTA; CDR2 reads FQGNSA. V dropped 0 bases and J dropped 4 bases, with 13 bases sitting between them. This CDR3 has 16 residues. The CDR3 nucleotides read TGTGCCAGCAGCTTAGCAGTGCCAACACCGAATCAGCCCCAGCATTTT. Translating gives CASSLAVPTPNQPQHF.

The genes are TRBV5-1 and TRBJ2-3; TRBD1 matches 7 bases. Germline V CDR1 and CDR2: SGHRS, YFSETQ. V was clipped by 0 bases and J by 4 bases; unmatched bases: 5. The CDR3 is 15 amino acids. The CDR3 DNA is TGCGCCAGCAGCTTGGACAGGGGAGATGCAGATACGCAGTATTTT. Translating it yields CASSLDRGDADTQYF. Drawing the rest from reference TRBV5-1 and TRBJ2-3, the complete variable domain is KAGVTQTPRYLIKTRGQQVTLSCSPISGHRSVSWYQQTPGQGLQFLFEYFSETQRNKGNFPGRFSGRQFSNSRSEMNVSTLELGDSALYLCASSLDRGDADTQYFGPGTRLTVL.

V is TRBV6-6 and J is TRBJ2-7, with D tentatively TRBD1 (6 bases). Deletions cut 4 bases from V and 3 bases from J, with 19 bases between. Germline V gene lookup returns CDR1 MNHNY and CDR2 SVGAGI (reference sequence). The CDR3 runs 16 residues. The CDR3 DNA reads TGTGCCAGCAGTTTCCCACAGGGAGCCCTGGGCTACGAGCAGTACTTC. Protein product: CASSFPQGALGYEQYF.

The chain combines TRBV23-1 with TRBJ1-6, with 7 bases fitting TRBD1. TRBV23-1 is an ORF for which the function is uncertain. The CDR3 consists of 15 residues. V was clipped by 0 bases and J by 10 bases; unmatched bases: 6. The CDR3 bases are TGCGCCAGCAGTCAATCCGGGACAGAGGAATCACCCCTCCACTTT. It yields the protein CASSQSGTEESPLHF.